The 16 T cell receptor beta chains in this list originate from one sample, sequenced in a study of T cells in Graves' hyperthyroidism and ophthalmopathy. TCR beta CDR3 region amplification was performed from RNA transcripts. During a first-round RT-PCR of the TCR CDR3, the HTBI primer set was used. TCRdb passed the multiplex PCR reads through MiXCR, listing each CDR3 protein once. The sample consists of approximately 210,000 distinct CDR3 sequences, roughly 15% of them appearing once. Sequenced input: blood. These receptors all stem from a man aged 45 to 65 with Graves' hyperthyroidism.

This clonotype has at least ten counts. The gene calls are TRBV29-1 and TRBJ2-1; D perhaps matches TRBD1 (5 bases). Per germline, CDR1 SQVTM and CDR2 ANQGSEA. The germline V and J ends were trimmed by 3 bases and 5 bases, with 8 bases remaining between them. The CDR3 totals 12 residues. CDR3 bases: TGCAGCGTTGAGCCGACAGACAATGAGCAGTTCTTC. Its protein product is CSVEPTDNEQFF.

This clonotype was seen repeatedly, ten times or more. The chain employs TRBV12-3 or TRBV12-4 and TRBJ1-1, with D maybe TRBD1 (6 bases). The ends were cut back, 5 bases at V and 1 base at J, with 8 bases in the middle. The CDR3 totals 13 residues. CDR3 protein: CASSTDRNTEAFF. The DNA for the CDR3 is TGTGCCAGCAGTACGGACAGGAACACTGAAGCTTTCTTT.

This clonotype was seen more than once but under ten times. The chain joins TRBV2 to TRBJ2-7; D not certain. The germline V gene encodes CDR1 SNHLY and CDR2 FYNNEI. CDR3 size: 12 residues. Trimming took 5 bases from V and 6 from J, leaving 11 bases between them. Here the CDR3 DNA reads TGTGCCAGCAGTTTTAGCCTTGGCGAGCAGTACTTC. It specifies CASSFSLGEQYF.

This clonotype was seen ten or more times. V usage is TRBV18 and J usage is TRBJ2-5; a weak D match, TRBD1 (6 bases). This CDR3 is 12 amino acids long. The V end was cut by 6 bases, the J end by 2 bases, with 7 bases between. Germline V gene data show CDR1 as KGHSH and CDR2 as LQKENI. For the CDR3, the DNA is TGTGCCAGCTCTGGACAGCAAGAGACCCAGTACTTC. Residues: CASSGQQETQYF.

This clonotype appeared many times. The chain carries TRBV7-2 and TRBJ2-3, with a tentative D call TRBD1 (5 bases). The V and J ends lost 3 bases and 0 bases respectively, with 10 bases between them. CDR1 is SGHTA and CDR2 is FQGNSA in the germline V gene. This CDR3 comprises 15 residues. In nucleotides, the CDR3 is TGTGCCAGCAGCTTTCAGGGTGATAGCACAGATACGCAGTATTTT. Residues: CASSFQGDSTDTQYF.

This clonotype came up many times. This chain uses TRBV28 with TRBJ2-5; TRBD1 matches at 9 bases. Germline trimming cut 7 bases from V and 5 bases from J; bases unmatched to any gene: 8. The CDR3 covers 14 residues. CDR1 and CDR2 from the germline V gene are MDHEN and SYDVKM. The CDR3 DNA is TGTGCCAGCATGGCGGACAGGGGTCTCGAGACCCAGTACTTC. Protein product: CASMADRGLETQYF.

At least ten counts were recorded for this clonotype. CDR3 sequence (DNA): TGCAGTGCTAGAGTGACCAGCGGGGGCGAATTTAGCTCTGGGGCCAACGTCCTGACTTTC. Its translation is CSARVTSGGEFSSGANVLTF. The genes are TRBV20-1 and TRBJ2-6; 8 bases map to TRBD2. Germline values: CDR1 DFQATT, CDR2 SNEGSKA (reference sequence). This CDR3 has 20 amino acids. V was clipped by 1 base and J by 0 bases; unmatched bases: 14.

This clonotype came up many times. This chain joins TRBV7-8 and TRBJ2-1, with 11 bases identical to TRBD2. The CDR3 is made up of 18 amino acids. V was pared by 5 bases and J by 5 bases, with 14 bases of the junction left unmatched. Germline V gene sequence: CDR1 SGHVS, CDR2 FQNEAQ. CDR3 in amino acids: CASSPKRLAGMSNNEQFF. For the CDR3, the DNA is TGTGCCAGCAGCCCCAAAAGACTAGCGGGAATGAGTAACAATGAGCAGTTCTTC.

V is TRBV29-1 and J is TRBJ1-2, with 7 bases that match TRBD1. After removal of 2 bases from V and 8 bases from J, the junction contained 8 bases not matched to a gene. The CDR3 is 13 amino acids. Germline V gives CDR1 SQVTM, CDR2 ANQGSEA. The CDR3 DNA is TGCAGCGTTGAAATAGCAGGGGGTGTAGGCTACACCTTC. Translated: CSVEIAGGVGYTF.

This clonotype has at least ten counts. V and J are TRBV18 and TRBJ1-2; D remains unclear. Germline loops: CDR1 KGHSH, CDR2 LQKENI. The CDR3 runs to 15 residues. Trimming removed 1 base at V and 2 bases at J, with 11 bases between. In DNA, the CDR3 is TGTGCCAGCTCACCACGAGTAGGATTAAACTATGGCTACACCTTC. As protein: CASSPRVGLNYGYTF.

This clonotype was seen many times. The rearrangement joins TRBV20-1 to TRBJ2-5, with D perhaps matching TRBD1 (5 bases). Germline CDR1 DFQATT, CDR2 SNEGSKA (reference sequence). The V end lost 2 bases, the J end lost 2 bases, and 12 bases lay between the germline ends. This CDR3 comprises 14 residues. The CDR3 spells CSARLGRTQETQYF. CDR3 DNA sequence: TGCAGTGCTAGACTAGGACGGACACAAGAGACCCAGTACTTC.

The sample holds a few counts of this clonotype. The chain joins TRBV5-1 to TRBJ2-1, with D possibly TRBD2 on 5 matching bases. This CDR3 is built from 16 residues. The V and J ends lost 0 bases and 9 bases respectively, with 19 bases between them. Germline V gene data show CDR1 as SGHRS and CDR2 as YFSETQ. The CDR3 DNA follows: TGCGCCAGCAGCTTGGGGCCGCTAGGAGCGGCGGGTGAGCAGTTCTTC. Protein: CASSLGPLGAAGEQFF.

The CDR3 nucleotides read TGTGCCATCAGTGAGTCCTCAGGGGGCCGTTCCTACGAGCAGTACTTC. This encodes CAISESSGGRSYEQYF. The rearrangement uses TRBV10-3 and TRBJ2-7, with TRBD1 matching 8 bases. The V segment lost 0 bases and the J segment 1 base; nucleotides outside the gene matches: 5. The CDR3 totals 16 residues. Germline CDR1 reads ENHRY; CDR2 reads SYGVKD.

This clonotype was detected a few times. Germline is not matched at one junction end, which may reflect a read error. This chain joins TRBV6-1 and TRBJ2-2; D perhaps matches TRBD2 (5 bases). CDR1 is MNHNS and CDR2 is SASEGT in the germline V gene. The CDR3 runs to 14 residues. The CDR3 loop reads CASSPDWITGELLF. DNA for the CDR3: TGTGCCAGCAGCCCGGACTGGATCACCGGGGAGCTGCTTTTT.

In its sample, this clonotype was seen many times. This sequence joins TRBV7-9 and TRBJ2-1, with TRBD2 identical over 13 bases. Trimming cost V 5 bases and J 7 bases; bases outside gene matches: 8. The CDR3 has 16 residues. CDR1 is SEHNR and CDR2 is FQNEAQ in the germline V gene (reference sequence). The CDR3 coding sequence is TGTGCCAGCAGCCAAGGACTAGCGGGAGTTTGGAATGAGCAGTTCTTC. The encoded protein is CASSQGLAGVWNEQFF.

The chain recombines TRBV11-2 with TRBJ1-6; D gene uncertain. CDR1 is SGHAT, CDR2 FQNNGV, per germline. The CDR3 is 14 residues long. Between the trimmed V and J ends, which lost 6 bases and 12 bases, there was a span of 18 bases. The CDR3 is CASSEVNSGLPLHF. The CDR3 region has the DNA TGTGCCAGCAGTGAAGTAAACTCGGGCCTACCCCTCCACTTT.